The rows below give T cell receptor beta chains drawn from one sample of a study of blood T cells in healthy people across ages. TCRdb fed the 5' RACE reads into MiXCR, producing one record per CDR3 protein. The data show roughly 800,000 distinct CDR3 sequences, 50% to 65% seen once. Input material: blood. Every receptor here comes from a man at least 80 years old in good health. CDR3s include the opening cysteine and the closing phenylalanine or tryptophan. D genes are given only for firm matches. The listing skips clone size in some rows; elsewhere it reads once, few, many or a size class.

.	TRBV27	TRBJ1-6	few	TGTGCCAGCAGTCCACGGACCATTTTTTTCCGTTCACCCCTCCACTTT	CASSPRTIFFRSPLHF
.	TRBV3-1	TRBJ1-2	few	TGTGCCAGCAGCCGAGAGGACACCGGCTATGGCTACACCTTC	CASSREDTGYGYTF
TRBD1	TRBV25-1	TRBJ1-1	.	TGTGCCAGCAGTAGACAGGGGAGTACTGAAGCTTTCTTT	CASSRQGSTEAFF
TRBD2	TRBV9	TRBJ2-1	.	TGTGCCAGCAGCGATCGGACTAGCGGGAGGTTCTTC	CASSDRTSGRFF
.	TRBV29-1	TRBJ2-2	few	TGCAGCGTTGTTGGGGCCAGATCGAACACCGGGGAGCTGTTTTTT	CSVVGARSNTGELFF
.	TRBV29-1	TRBJ2-1	.	TGCAGCGGTGAAGGCGGCAGCTCCTACAATGAGCAGTTCTTC	CSGEGGSSYNEQFF
.	TRBV6-5	TRBJ1-2	.	TGTGCCAGCAGTCAAGGGGGGATCCTGGGTTATGGCTACACCTTC	CASSQGGILGYGYTF
.	TRBV30	TRBJ2-1	few	TGTGCCTCACAACCTAGCGCCACTAAGGAAGAGCAGTTCTTC	CASQPSATKEEQFF
TRBD2	TRBV24-1	TRBJ2-7	.	TGTGCCACCGCGGCGGGAGCGGACCACGAGCAGTACTTC	CATAAGADHEQYF
.	TRBV7-9	TRBJ2-5	.	TGTGCCAGCAGCCTAGAAGACAGTCTCCATGAGCAGTACTTC	CASSLEDSLHEQYF
.	TRBV20-1	TRBJ2-1	.	TGCAGTGCTAGGGACAGCCCCTACAATGAGCAGTTCTTC	CSARDSPYNEQFF
TRBD2	TRBV3-1	TRBJ2-7	.	TGTGCCAGCAGCCCGCTTAGCGGGAGGCTGTCCTACGAGCAGTACTTC	CASSPLSGRLSYEQYF
TRBD2	TRBV4-1	TRBJ2-5	few	TGCGCCAGCAGTCACGGGAGGGGGGGTAGCGTATTACAAGAGACCCAGTACTTC	CASSHGRGGSVLQETQYF
.	TRBV20-1	TRBJ1-2	.	TGCAGTGCTGCCCGGGGTGCCAACTATGGCTACACCTTC	CSAARGANYGYTF
TRBD2	TRBV7-9	TRBJ2-5	.	TGTGCCAGCAGCTCCCCCTCTCTAGCGGGAGGTCGAGAGACCCAGTACTTC	CASSSPSLAGGRETQYF
.	TRBV7-9	TRBJ2-7	.	TGTGCCAGCAGCCCCAAGGTGGGTGGAAACGAGCAGTACTTC	CASSPKVGGNEQYF
.	TRBV28	TRBJ2-1	few	TGTGCCAGCAGGCTGGACTACCCGAATTCTGTTGAGCAGTTCTTC	CASRLDYPNSVEQFF
.	TRBV6-1	TRBJ2-5	.	TGTGCCAGCACCGGGACACCGCAAGAGACCCAGTACTTC	CASTGTPQETQYF
.	TRBV10-2	TRBJ2-7	.	TGCGCCAGCAGTGACACAGTGGTGGGCTACGAGCAGTACTTC	CASSDTVVGYEQYF
TRBD2	TRBV20-1	TRBJ2-7	.	TGCAGTGCTCAACTAGCGGGAGGAGCCGAGCAGTACTTC	CSAQLAGGAEQYF
.	TRBV24-1	TRBJ1-3	.	TGTGCCACCAGTGCGGGGAGGGCGAGATCCGGAAGCTCTGGAAACACCATATATTTT	CATSAGRARSGSSGNTIYF
.	TRBV27	TRBJ2-6	.	TGTGCCAGCAGTCCCACCGGGGAGAGGGAATACTCTGGGGCCAACGTCCTGACTTTC	CASSPTGEREYSGANVLTF
.	TRBV10-3	TRBJ1-5	few	TGTGCCATCAGTGTAACCGGAGACAATCAGCCCCAGCATTTT	CAISVTGDNQPQHF
.	TRBV27	TRBJ2-7	.	TGTGCCAGCAGTGTCTCCGGGACACGGTCCGCCGAGCAGTACTTC	CASSVSGTRSAEQYF